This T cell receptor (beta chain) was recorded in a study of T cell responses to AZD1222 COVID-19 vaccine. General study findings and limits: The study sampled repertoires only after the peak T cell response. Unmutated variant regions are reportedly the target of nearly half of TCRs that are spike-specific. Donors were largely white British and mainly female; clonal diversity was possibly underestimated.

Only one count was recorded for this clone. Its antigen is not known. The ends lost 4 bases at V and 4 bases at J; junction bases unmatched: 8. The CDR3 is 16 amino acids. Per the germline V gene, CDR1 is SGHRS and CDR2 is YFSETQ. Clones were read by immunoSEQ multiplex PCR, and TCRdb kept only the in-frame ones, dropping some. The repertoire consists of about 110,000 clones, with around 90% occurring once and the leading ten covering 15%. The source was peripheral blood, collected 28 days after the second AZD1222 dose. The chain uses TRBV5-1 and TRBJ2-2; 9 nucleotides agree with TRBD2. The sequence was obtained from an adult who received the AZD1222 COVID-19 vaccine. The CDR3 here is CASSLLAGEGTGELFF. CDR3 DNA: TGCGCCAGCAGCCTGTTAGCGGGAGAGGGCACCGGGGAGCTGTTTTTT.